This T cell receptor beta chain came from a study of control samples from healthy donors and cancer patients. The ends lost 3 bases at V and 11 bases at J; junction bases unmatched: 13. Germline loops: CDR1 KGHSH, CDR2 LQKENI. The CDR3 is made up of 14 amino acids. The table came from immunoSEQ multiplex PCR; TCRdb's copy has only in-frame clones and leaves some out. The listing contains around 190,000 clones. The material sequenced was blood. The clonotype was recovered from a woman in her thirties in good health. The chain has TRBV18 and TRBJ2-7; 7 bases match TRBD2. CDR3 bases: TGTGCCAGCTCACCCCGGGAGGAACCTGGCGGGAAGTACTTC. Translated: CASSPREEPGGKYF.